The 31 T cell receptor beta chains below come from one sample, sequenced in a study of memory CD4+ T cells and cytomegalovirus serostatus. The sort gate was single viable CD3+CD4+CD8-CD45RO+ cells for memory CD4+ T cells. The repertoire was sequenced with immunoSEQ multiplex PCR; TCRdb's copy has only in-frame clones and lacks some. The sample holds around 45,000 clones, 60% to 80% seen once. Sequenced input: memory CD4+ T cells from blood. The receptors were sampled from an adult in good health and CMV-seronegative.

The chain employs TRBV9 and TRBJ1-4, with 7 nucleotides matching TRBD1. The CDR3 is 15 residues long. Trimming at V came to 4 bases and at J to 8 bases, leaving 11 bases not matched to a gene. Germline CDR1 is SGDLS and CDR2 is YYNGEE. DNA of the CDR3: TGTGCCAGCAGCCCCCAGACAGGGTTGCAGGAAAAACTGTTTTTT. The encoded protein is CASSPQTGLQEKLFF. Together with reference TRBV9 and TRBJ1-4, the CDR3 gives the full variable domain: DSGVTQTPKHLITATGQRVTLRCSPRSGDLSVYWYQQSLDQGLQFLIQYYNGEERAKGNILERFSAQQFPDLHSELNLSSLELGDSALYFCASSPQTGLQEKLFFGSGTQLSVL.

The chain couples TRBV29-1 to TRBJ2-1, with D perhaps given as TRBD1 or TRBD2 (5 bases each). Germline V gives CDR1 SQVTM, CDR2 ANQGSEA. Trimming left V 7 bases short and J 0 bases short, with 16 bases between. CDR3 length: 15 amino acids. This CDR3 reads CSAGGSPGSYNEQFF. The DNA for the CDR3 is TGCAGCGCTGGGGGTAGCCCAGGCTCCTACAATGAGCAGTTCTTC.

This clone was counted once. The chain recombines TRBV7-2 with TRBJ1-4; perhaps TRBD1 as D (5 bases). Germline V lookup: CDR1 SGHTA, CDR2 FQGNSA. Trimming stripped 1 base from V and 5 bases from J, with 11 bases between. CDR3 length: 15 amino acids. The CDR3 sequence is CASSLERGGNEKLFF. CDR3 nucleotides: TGTGCCAGCAGCTTAGAACGGGGCGGAAATGAAAAACTGTTTTTT.

The rearrangement joins TRBV5-1 to TRBJ1-4; the match to TRBD1 covers 9 bases. Germline CDR1 reads SGHRS; CDR2 reads YFSETQ. After removal of 4 bases from V and 7 bases from J, the junction contained 8 bases not matched to a gene. This CDR3 comprises 15 residues. The CDR3 DNA follows: TGCGCCAGCAGCCAAGGGACAGGGCGGGTTGAAAAACTGTTTTTT. Protein product: CASSQGTGRVEKLFF.

The J gene is TRBJ2-7, the V gene TRBV6-5, with 13 bases aligning to TRBD2. The CDR3 contains 13 residues. V shed 6 bases and J 8 bases; nucleotides not matched to a gene: 4. Germline CDR1 MNHEY, CDR2 SVGAGI. The CDR3 protein is CASRLAGGAKQYF. The CDR3 nucleotides read TGTGCCAGCAGACTAGCGGGGGGGGCGAAGCAGTACTTC.

This clone qualifies as medium-sized (0.01 to 0.1%). For the CDR3, the DNA is TGTGCCTGGAGTGTACAGGGAAGAGGCGGCTATGGCTACACCTTC. This encodes CAWSVQGRGGYGYTF. The chain links TRBV30 to TRBJ1-2; a possible D gene is TRBD1 (6 bases). This CDR3 is 15 amino acids long. Trimming shortened V by 0 bases and J by 4 bases, and 15 bases separated the two germline ends. CDR1 and CDR2 (germline): GTSNPN, SVGIG (reference sequence).

CDR3 sequence: CASSSGLAHTDTQYF. The CDR3 region has the DNA TGTGCCAGCAGCTCGGGACTAGCGCACACAGATACGCAGTATTTT. This chain joins TRBV7-9 and TRBJ2-3, with 10 bases matching TRBD2. CDR1 and CDR2 (germline): SEHNR, FQNEAQ (reference sequence). CDR3 length equals 15 residues. After removal of 4 bases from V and 2 bases from J, the junction contained 3 bases not matched to a gene.

The chain is built from TRBV28 and TRBJ1-2, with D unresolved. V was pared by 4 bases and J by 1 base, with 10 bases between. There are 14 residues in the CDR3. Looked up from germline, CDR1 is MDHEN and CDR2 is SYDVKM. The CDR3 nucleotides are TGTGCCAGCAGTTCGGCCGATCGTAACTATGGCTACACCTTC. Its translation: CASSSADRNYGYTF.

V usage is TRBV5-1 and J usage is TRBJ2-2; 8 bases match TRBD2. With V trimmed by 1 base and J by 3 bases, 8 bases remained unmatched. The CDR3 extends over 17 amino acids. CDR1 and CDR2 from the germline V gene are SGHRS and YFSETQ. CDR3 coding DNA: TGCGCCAGCAGCTTGACGACTAGCGAAATATACACCGGGGAGCTGTTTTTT. Its translation is CASSLTTSEIYTGELFF.

V is TRBV11-2 and J is TRBJ1-2, with D possibly being TRBD1 (5 bases). Trimming cost V 4 bases and J 4 bases, with 13 bases left between them. The CDR3 sequence is 14 residues long. Germline V CDR1 and CDR2: SGHAT, FQNNGV. The CDR3 sequence: CASSSVRDGYGYTF. The CDR3 nucleotides are TGTGCCAGCAGCTCTGTCCGGGACGGCTATGGCTACACCTTC.

The chain recombines TRBV6-6 with TRBJ1-1; 7 nucleotides agree with TRBD1. Trimming took 6 bases from V and 1 from J; bases not matched to a gene: 11. The CDR3 has 16 residues. Germline CDR1 reads MNHNY; CDR2 reads SVGAGI (reference sequence). This CDR3 reads CASSNADRSPNTEAFF. CDR3 nucleotides: TGTGCCAGCAGCAACGCGGACAGGTCACCGAACACTGAAGCTTTCTTT.

Here the CDR3 reads CASRPGQGLNTEAFF. For the CDR3, the DNA is TGTGCCAGCAGACCGGGACAGGGCTTGAACACTGAAGCTTTCTTT. The chain has TRBV6-6 and TRBJ1-1; 9 bases line up with TRBD1. Trimming removed 6 bases from V and 0 bases from J; junction bases left unmatched: 5. From germline, CDR1 is MNHNY and CDR2 SVGAGI (reference sequence). This CDR3 is 15 amino acids long.

V is TRBV5-4 and J is TRBJ2-3; D remains unclear. CDR3 length equals 14 residues. Between the trimmed V and J ends, which lost 1 base and 6 bases, there was a span of 12 bases. Germline V gene data show CDR1 as SGHNT and CDR2 as YYREEE (reference sequence). The CDR3 is CASSLSGRSDTQYF. The CDR3 nucleotides read TGTGCCAGCAGCTTGTCCGGCAGGAGTGATACGCAGTATTTT.

The rearrangement joins TRBV15 to TRBJ2-7; D is possibly TRBD1 (6 bases). CDR1 is LNHNV, CDR2 YYDKDF, per germline (reference sequence). V lost 0 bases to trimming and J lost 0 bases, with 9 bases between them. The CDR3 is 15 residues long. The DNA of the CDR3 is TGTGCCACCAGCAGAGACTGGGGGCCCTCCTACGAGCAGTACTTC. Translation: CATSRDWGPSYEQYF.

This chain links TRBV7-2 with TRBJ1-4; 9 bases line up with TRBD1. The CDR3 contains 16 residues. The trim removed 7 bases at V and 7 bases at J, leaving 13 bases unmatched. Germline values: CDR1 SGHTA, CDR2 FQGNSA. CDR3 nucleotide sequence: TGTGCCAGCACCGCCGGGACAGGGAGTTTTGGTGAAAAACTGTTTTTT. This gives the protein CASTAGTGSFGEKLFF.

V is TRBV19 and J is TRBJ1-1, with D possibly being TRBD1 (6 bases). Germline-derived CDR1 and CDR2 are LNHDA and SQIVND (reference sequence). CDR3 size: 15 residues. Trimming pared 11 bases from V and 0 bases from J, leaving 19 bases between. This CDR3 reads CAVNPTGSMNTEAFF. The CDR3 DNA follows: TGTGCCGTAAATCCCACAGGGTCCATGAACACTGAAGCTTTCTTT.

In its sample, this clone was seen a few times. The gene calls are TRBV4-3 and TRBJ1-1; no definite D call. V was trimmed by 0 bases and J by 1 base, leaving 3 bases between them. In germline, CDR1 is LGHNA, CDR2 YSLEER. The length of the CDR3 is 13 residues. CDR3 sequence (DNA): TGCGCCAGCAGCCAAGAGGCGAACACTGAAGCTTTCTTT. Translated, it gives CASSQEANTEAFF.

The V call is TRBV2, the J call TRBJ1-1; no firm D call. The germline gives CDR1 SNHLY, CDR2 FYNNEI. The ends were cut back, 11 bases at V and 1 base at J, with 14 bases in the middle. The CDR3 consists of 13 residues. The CDR3 reads CAFRHGRNTEAFF. In DNA form, the CDR3 reads TGTGCCTTTCGGCACGGCCGGAACACTGAAGCTTTCTTT.

This chain links TRBV6-1 with TRBJ2-7; D gene uncertain. Trimming stripped 1 base from V and 3 bases from J, with 4 bases between. The CDR3 length is 12 residues. CDR1 is MNHNS and CDR2 is SASEGT in the germline V gene. CDR3: CASSEVIYEQYF. In nucleotides, the CDR3 is TGTGCCAGCAGTGAAGTGATCTACGAGCAGTACTTC.

This clone is labeled as medium-sized (0.01 to 0.1%). Here the CDR3 reads CAWKQFTTATGELFF. The CDR3 DNA sequence: TGTGCCTGGAAACAATTTACGACGGCAACCGGGGAGCTGTTTTTT. V usage is TRBV30 and J usage is TRBJ2-2; D not certain. This CDR3 has 15 amino acids. Trimming cost V 4 bases and J 5 bases, with 17 bases left between them. Germline lookup yields CDR1 GTSNPN and CDR2 SVGIG (reference sequence).

The chain uses TRBV7-2 and TRBJ1-2; D is possibly TRBD1 (6 bases). The CDR3 is 15 residues long. Germline V lookup: CDR1 SGHTA, CDR2 FQGNSA. V gave up 3 bases and J gave up 6 bases, with 17 bases separating them. The DNA for the CDR3 is TGTGCCAGCAGCTTTGACAGGTCCTCGCTTCATGGCTACACCTTC. Residues: CASSFDRSSLHGYTF.

This clone was observed a handful of times. The CDR3 coding sequence is TGTGCCTGGAGTGGACAGCTCAATCAGCCCCAGCATTTT. Protein: CAWSGQLNQPQHF. The chain carries TRBV30 and TRBJ1-5, with D possibly being TRBD1 (5 bases). The CDR3 length is 13 residues. CDR1 is GTSNPN, CDR2 SVGIG, per germline (reference sequence). V shed 1 base and J shed 3 bases, with 7 bases lying between them. Combining the CDR3 with reference TRBV30 and TRBJ1-5 gives the whole variable domain SQTIHQWPATLVQPVGSPLSLECTVEGTSNPNLYWYRQAAGRGLQLLFYSVGIGQISSEVPQNLSASRPQDRQFILSSKKLLLSDSGFYLCAWSGQLNQPQHFGDGTRLSIL.

The chain links TRBV5-6 to TRBJ2-5; 7 bases line up with TRBD2. The CDR3 totals 12 residues. Germline V gene sequence: CDR1 SGHDT, CDR2 YYEEEE. V lost 4 bases, J lost 9 bases, and 6 bases stayed unmatched. The CDR3 DNA sequence: TGTGCCAGCAGCGGGGGGGTGGAGGCCCAGTACTTC. Amino acids: CASSGGVEAQYF.

The chain's CDR3 is CASSPLGGSEAFF. In DNA form, the CDR3 reads TGTGCCAGCAGTCCCCTTGGTGGCAGTGAAGCTTTCTTT. V gene TRBV27 combines with J gene TRBJ1-1; no definite D call. Per germline, CDR1 MNHEY and CDR2 SMNVEV (reference sequence). The germline V and J ends were trimmed by 5 bases and 7 bases, with 14 bases remaining between them. The length of the CDR3 is 13 residues.

The CDR3 DNA reads as TGTGCCAGCAGTGAAGGTCCGACAGCCGCCTACGAGCAGTACTTC. This gives the protein CASSEGPTAAYEQYF. The V call is TRBV6-1, the J call TRBJ2-7, with D perhaps TRBD1 (5 bases). Trimming cost V 1 base and J 2 bases, with 12 bases left between them. The germline V gene encodes CDR1 MNHNS and CDR2 SASEGT. The CDR3 length is 15 residues.

The V gene is TRBV29-1, the J gene TRBJ2-1, with TRBD1 matching over 8 bases. The CDR3 covers 14 residues. J was trimmed by 1 base and V by 3 bases; bases with no gene match: 2. The germline CDR1 and CDR2 sequences are SQVTM and ANQGSEA. This CDR3 reads CSVETGASYNEQFF. In DNA, the CDR3 is TGCAGCGTTGAGACAGGGGCATCCTACAATGAGCAGTTCTTC.

The chain recombines TRBV7-9 with TRBJ2-7, with TRBD1 identical over 7 bases. CDR1 is SEHNR, CDR2 FQNEAQ, per germline (reference sequence). The V segment lost 6 bases and the J segment 1 base; nucleotides outside the gene matches: 12. This CDR3 contains 16 residues. DNA for the CDR3: TGTGCCAGCAGTTCCGGGACAGCTAGTTCATCCTACGAGCAGTACTTC. Encoded protein: CASSSGTASSSYEQYF. The whole variable domain, remainder taken from reference TRBV7-9 and TRBJ2-7, is DTGVSQNPRHKITKRGQNVTFRCDPISEHNRLYWYRQTLGQGPEFLTYFQNEAQLEKSRLLSDRFSAERPKGSFSTLEIQRTEQGDSAMYLCASSSGTASSSYEQYFGPGTRLTVT.

This clone came up once. The gene calls are TRBV7-6 and TRBJ2-5, with D tentatively TRBD1 (7 bases). Trimming stripped 2 bases from V and 8 bases from J, with 21 bases between. The germline CDR1 and CDR2 sequences are SGHVS and FNYEAQ. The CDR3 has 16 amino acids. The CDR3 nucleotides are TGTGCCAGCAGCTTATCCGCAGGGGGGCGAGCTGAAACCCAGTACTTC. It encodes CASSLSAGGRAETQYF.

This clone was counted only a few times. The genes are TRBV7-9 and TRBJ2-2; D might be TRBD2 (6 bases). Germline lookup yields CDR1 SEHNR and CDR2 FQNEAQ (reference sequence). The CDR3 loop spans 14 amino acids. V lost 5 bases, J lost 5 bases, and 12 bases lay in between. The CDR3 DNA follows: TGTGCCAGCAGCCTCGAGGCGGGGACCGGGGAGCTGTTTTTT. This sequence encodes CASSLEAGTGELFF.

The CDR3 DNA follows: TGTGCCAGCAGTACCATTTGGGGGACTGTCTACAATGAGCAGTTCTTC. Translation gives CASSTIWGTVYNEQFF. This chain joins TRBV28 and TRBJ2-1; perhaps TRBD2 as D (6 bases). Trimming removed 5 bases from V and 3 bases from J, with 17 bases in between. The CDR3 totals 16 residues. CDR1 MDHEN and CDR2 SYDVKM come from the germline V gene.

The chain carries TRBV9 and TRBJ1-1, with 10 bases that match TRBD1. The CDR3 is 13 amino acids. V trimming: 4 bases; J trimming: 7 bases; junction bases outside the gene matches: 4. CDR1 and CDR2 from the germline V gene are SGDLS and YYNGEE. The CDR3 DNA sequence: TGTGCCAGCAGCACGGGGACAGGGGATGAAGCTTTCTTT. Translating it yields CASSTGTGDEAFF.